The 17 T cell receptor beta chains listed next were all sequenced from one sample in a study of T cell responses to AZD1222 COVID-19 vaccine. The repertoire was sequenced with immunoSEQ multiplex PCR; TCRdb's copy has only in-frame clones and lacks some. The sample includes roughly 120,000 clones, 94% seen only once; the top ten take around 6.6%. Source: peripheral blood, taken on day 0 of AZD1222 vaccination. Receptors were obtained from an adult in good health.

This clone was seen a single time. The chain carries TRBV5-7 and TRBJ2-5; TRBD2 matches at 8 bases. TRBV5-7 is an ORF, with its function uncertain. The CDR3 is made up of 15 amino acids. V was pared by 2 bases and J by 5 bases, with 8 bases of the junction left unmatched. CDR3 amino acids: CASSFREGLRETQYF. The DNA of the CDR3 is TGTGCCAGCAGCTTCCGGGAGGGCCTCAGGGAGACCCAGTACTTC.

This sequence joins TRBV19 and TRBJ2-1; 10 bases align to TRBD1. Germline V gene lookup returns CDR1 LNHDA and CDR2 SQIVND (reference sequence). The CDR3 extends over 14 amino acids. The junction had 2 bases not matched to a gene; V was cut back by 3 bases and J by 6 bases. CDR3 amino acids: CASSIGDRGNEQFF. The CDR3 nucleotides read TGTGCCAGTAGTATTGGGGACAGGGGCAATGAGCAGTTCTTC.

The genes are TRBV13 and TRBJ1-1; D call uncertain. CDR1 is PRHDT and CDR2 is FYEKMQ in the germline V gene (reference sequence). The CDR3 spans 13 residues. The V and J ends lost 5 bases and 8 bases respectively, with 15 bases between them. The CDR3 reads CASSRAPVVEAFF. The CDR3 DNA is TGTGCCAGCAGCCGCGCCCCGGTTGTGGAAGCTTTCTTT.

The chain has TRBV6-6 and TRBJ2-7; D might be TRBD2 (6 bases). Trimming took off 2 bases at V and 5 bases at J, with 10 bases between the two ends. CDR3 length: 13 residues. Germline V gene sequence: CDR1 MNHNY, CDR2 SVGAGI (reference sequence). The CDR3 DNA is TGTGCCAGCAGTTACCGGGAGAGCCACGAGCAGTACTTC. It codes for CASSYRESHEQYF.

The chain joins TRBV9 to TRBJ1-2, with D hard to call. The germline V gene has CDR1 SGDLS and CDR2 YYNGEE. V lost 0 bases and J lost 0, with 9 bases in between. This CDR3 has 15 residues. CDR3 sequence reads: CASSVATMTNYGYTF. The CDR3, as DNA: TGTGCCAGCAGCGTAGCTACGATGACTAACTATGGCTACACCTTC.

The chain uses TRBV4-1 and TRBJ2-3, with 9 bases aligning to TRBD2. V dropped 0 bases and J dropped 9; count of bases not matched to a gene: 13. The CDR3 totals 17 residues. Germline assignment: CDR1 MGHRA and CDR2 YSYEKL. CDR3 coding DNA: TGCGCCAGCAGCCAAGATTATCTGGCGGGAGGGCCTCGAACGCAGTATTTT. It encodes CASSQDYLAGGPRTQYF.

The chain joins TRBV5-8 to TRBJ1-1; weak D call: TRBD1 (5 bases). CDR1 is SGHTS and CDR2 is YDEGEE in the germline V gene. V lost 0 bases, J lost 2 bases, and 14 bases lay in between. The CDR3 contains 16 residues. The CDR3 sequence: CASSLDTGGKNTEAFF. As DNA, the CDR3 is TGTGCCAGCAGCTTGGACACGGGGGGAAAAAACACTGAAGCTTTCTTT.

The chain carries TRBV18 and TRBJ1-6, with 7 bases lining up with TRBD1. Germline V CDR1 and CDR2: KGHSH, LQKENI. Germline trimming cut 4 bases from V and 5 bases from J; bases unmatched to any gene: 2. This CDR3 comprises 14 residues. The CDR3 region is CASSRDRDNSPLHF. The CDR3 region has the DNA TGTGCCAGCTCACGGGACAGAGATAATTCACCCCTCCACTTT.

The chain joins TRBV4-1 to TRBJ2-1; unclear D gene. The CDR3 covers 14 residues. V lost 1 base, J lost 8 bases, and 12 bases lay in between. Germline CDR1 reads MGHRA; CDR2 reads YSYEKL. CDR3 residues: CASSQVLPSDEQFF. Written as DNA, the CDR3 is TGCGCCAGCAGCCAAGTCCTCCCCAGCGATGAGCAGTTCTTC.

This clone appeared a single time. The chain links TRBV6-2 or TRBV6-3 to TRBJ1-6; no firm D call. V dropped 2 bases and J dropped 6 bases, with 8 bases sitting between them. The germline gives CDR1 MNHEY, CDR2 SVGEGT. The CDR3 runs to 14 residues. Here the CDR3 reads CASSYRSGNSPLHF. CDR3 bases: TGTGCCAGCAGTTACCGTTCGGGTAATTCACCCCTCCACTTT.

This rearrangement joins TRBV3-1 (or the pseudogene TRBV3-2) to TRBJ2-1, with 10 bases aligning to TRBD2. CDR3 size: 14 residues. The germline V gene has CDR1 LGHDT and CDR2 YNNKEL (reference sequence). Unmatched junction bases numbered 9, after V lost 7 bases and J lost 9 bases. CDR3 sequence: CASTPAGGPFEQFF. As DNA, the CDR3 is TGTGCCAGCACCCCAGCGGGAGGGCCCTTTGAGCAGTTCTTC.

V is TRBV28 and J is TRBJ2-3; D is possibly TRBD1 or TRBD2 (5 bases each). The CDR3 runs to 14 residues. CDR1 and CDR2 (germline): MDHEN, SYDVKM. V lost 8 bases, J lost 8 bases, and 20 bases lay in between. DNA for the CDR3: TGTGCCAGCCGGGCCCCGGGACGTGACGGTACGCAGTATTTT. It specifies CASRAPGRDGTQYF.

The CDR3, as DNA: TGTGCCAGCAGTTACCTGCAACGTCCTAGGGAAGAGACCCAGTACTTC. This gives the protein CASSYLQRPREETQYF. This chain connects TRBV6-2 or TRBV6-3 to TRBJ2-5, with D unclear. CDR1 and CDR2 from the germline V gene are MNHEY and SVGEGT. Trimming stripped 2 bases from V and 3 bases from J, with 16 bases between. This CDR3 comprises 16 residues.

The chain links TRBV5-1 to TRBJ1-2; 9 nucleotides align to TRBD1. The CDR3 has 16 amino acids. The germline CDR1 and CDR2 sequences are SGHRS and YFSETQ. The V and J ends lost 0 bases and 4 bases, in that order; junction bases with no gene match: 7. Here the CDR3 DNA reads TGCGCCAGCAGCTTGGCCTTAACAGGGGGCGTCTATGGCTACACCTTC. Its translation is CASSLALTGGVYGYTF.

This chain links TRBV6-5 with TRBJ1-1, with D maybe TRBD1 (5 bases). Germline assignment: CDR1 MNHEY and CDR2 SVGAGI. The V gene lost 8 bases and the J gene lost 4 bases, with 11 bases spanning the gap. The CDR3 covers 12 residues. CDR3 in DNA: TGTGCCAGCCGAGCAGGGAGCACTGAAGCTTTCTTT. This encodes CASRAGSTEAFF.

The chain employs TRBV7-9 and TRBJ1-1, with TRBD1 matching over 7 bases. Unmatched junction bases numbered 22, after V lost 1 base and J lost 8 bases. Germline-derived CDR1 and CDR2 are SEHNR and FQNEAQ (reference sequence). The CDR3 runs to 19 residues. The DNA for the CDR3 is TGTGCCAGCAGCTTAGGGCAGGGGGGCCGGGGACTTCCGAAAAGAGAAGCTTTCTTT. Translation gives CASSLGQGGRGLPKREAFF.

The rearrangement joins TRBV5-1 to TRBJ1-2; TRBD1 matches at 7 bases. The CDR3 contains 15 residues. Germline values: CDR1 SGHRS, CDR2 YFSETQ. V shed 6 bases and J 2 bases; nucleotides not matched to a gene: 10. The CDR3 DNA reads as TGCGCCAGCAACTATCAAGGGGGCGCCAACTATGGCTACACCTTC. Its protein is CASNYQGGANYGYTF.